One T cell receptor (beta chain) is described in this entry. The specificity of this receptor is unknown. Base qualities are not at hand, and no much larger clone is one base apart. This sample stems from a study of shared clonotypes between healthy human individuals (dated by TCRdb to the early 2020s). In terms of the full investigation: The cohort included three men and a couple of women between 18 and 49 years of age. For each donor, CD4 naive and CD4 memory were each run on three plates, CD8 naive on two plates, and CD8 memory on one plate. Each donor's leukapheresis produced roughly between about 0.8 and 10 billion PBMCs. Blood TCR repertoires of about 5 healthy adults were deeply sequenced to estimate repertoire size and the extent of clonotype sharing between individuals. Libraries were prepared and TCR repertoires were sequenced by different laboratories using diverse techniques, in order to increase sequencing depth and limit assay-specific biases.

The donors were healthy, HIV-negative adults with no recently reported acute infections or vaccinations. Only Caucasian adults living in Nashville, Tennessee, USA were represented among the donors. CD4+ T cells were enriched by magnetic negative selection, after which naive cells were positively selected on CD45RA and the negative fraction was taken as the memory subset. Blood was collected by leukapheresis, and PBMCs were isolated by Ficoll-Histopaque density gradient centrifugation and then cryopreserved in liquid nitrogen vapor phase. Analytical flow cytometry was used to check the purity and quantity of each magnetically sorted T cell population. Genomic DNA was isolated from each sorted fraction and quantified by UV absorbance on a Nanodrop 2000c. Beyond this particular receptor, the publication reports: Pairwise subsampling led to the expectation that sequencing depth would affect the degree of clonotype sharing among donors. Even with the large sequencing depth, rarefaction of the sorted-subset datasets indicated that sequencing was incomplete. Higher generation probabilities were observed for clonotypes shared by all four sorted-subset donors than for non-shared clonotypes. Sampling was restricted to blood, and TCR repertoires in tissue are likely to differ from TCR repertoires in blood. Estimated clonotype richness was generally larger for naive than for memory subsets. The small number of donors limited the genetic and exposure-history diversity represented. Across a few donors, around 5.4% of naive CD4, roughly 3.5% of naive CD8, about 2.3% of memory CD4, and approximately 0.42% of memory CD8 clonotypes were shared.

Between the V and J ends, shortened by 1 base and 9 bases respectively, the junction contains 7 bases. CDR1 and CDR2 (LGHNA, YSLEER) derive from the germline V gene. There are 12 amino acids in the CDR3, from cysteine to phenylalanine inclusive. Here the CDR3 DNA is all that survives: 36 bases in frame from base 1. Using the deep immunoSEQ assay, TCR CDR3 regions were amplified from genomic DNA by multiplex PCR. For each cell subset, the extracted genomic DNA was distributed evenly across all wells of several immunoSEQ 96-well plates, and each plate served as one replicate. For sorted subsets, around 0.2 ug genomic DNA, equal to some 30,000 T cell genomes, was loaded into each replicate PCR. Purified libraries were measured with a Qubit 3.0 fluorometer, size-checked on a Bioanalyzer 2100, and measured again with the KAPA Library Quantification kit. Every immunoSEQ 96-well plate was sequenced on a separate single-read 150-cycle Illumina NextSeq 550 flow cell. The study's processing was this. Because only junctional sequences without quality scores were contained in the immunoSEQ output, filtering matching that applied to full-length reads could not be performed. To assign V/J genes and CDR3, sequences were annotated against IMGT germline references using PyIR, a Python wrapper for IgBLAST v1.9. Reads were removed for weak V/J assignments (E-value above 1e-6), missing CDR3, stop codons, out-of-frame junctions, or ambiguous translated residues. A V3J clonotype was defined by an identical inferred V gene, J gene, and CDR3 amino acid sequence. The percentage overlap between two repertoires was calculated by dividing the number of shared unique clonotypes by the size of the smaller repertoire. Three approaches were used to assess repertoire richness: RTK rarefaction, the Chao1 estimator, and Recon v2.1 estimates of unobserved clonotypes. OLGA was used to compute generation probabilities for all TCRbeta clonotypes that the gDNA method yielded from several donors. Here the immuneACCESS table is served through TCRdb, limited to in-frame sequences with V and J called. Missing clones are a known gap in these copies; in checked studies unresolved V genes cover under half, and the rest lacks a known reason. The DNA gave D and trimming, while V, J and clone size come from that table. This sample gives approximately 1.1 million clones in total; 75% to 85% of them show up just once. The leading ten clones occupy more than 0.45% of the sample.

This clonotype originated in a man aged 18 to 29 in good health. Some clones in this sample may be carry-over from other donors' samples. This sequence uses TRBV4-3 and TRBJ2-1; matching of 5 bases hints at TRBD1 as the D gene. The sequenced sample consisted of memory CD4+ T cells from PBMCs. The cell subset or site label here, explained by the study, means: CD45RA-negative fraction. The sequenced DNA: TGCGCCAGCAGCCAAGGTGGGGCTGAGCAGTTCTTC. This encodes CASSQGGAEQFF.